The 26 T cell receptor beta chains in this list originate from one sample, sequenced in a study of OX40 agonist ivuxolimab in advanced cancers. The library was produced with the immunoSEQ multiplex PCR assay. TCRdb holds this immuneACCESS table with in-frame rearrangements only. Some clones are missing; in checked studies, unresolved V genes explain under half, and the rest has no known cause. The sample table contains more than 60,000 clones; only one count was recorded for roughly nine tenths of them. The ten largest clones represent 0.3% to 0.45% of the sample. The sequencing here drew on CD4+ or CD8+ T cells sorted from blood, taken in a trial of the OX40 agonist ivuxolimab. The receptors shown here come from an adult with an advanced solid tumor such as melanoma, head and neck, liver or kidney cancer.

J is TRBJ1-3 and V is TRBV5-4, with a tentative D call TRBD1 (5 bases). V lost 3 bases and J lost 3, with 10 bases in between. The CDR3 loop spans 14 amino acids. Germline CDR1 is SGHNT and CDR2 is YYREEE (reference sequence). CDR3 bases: TGTGCCAGCAGCTGGGGACTGGGTGGAAACACCATATATTTT. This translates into CASSWGLGGNTIYF.

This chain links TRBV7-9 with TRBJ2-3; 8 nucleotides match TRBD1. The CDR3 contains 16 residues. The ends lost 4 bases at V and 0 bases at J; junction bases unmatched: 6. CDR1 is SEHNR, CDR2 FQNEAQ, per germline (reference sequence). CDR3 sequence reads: CASSYTGQASTDTQYF. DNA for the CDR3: TGTGCCAGCAGCTATACGGGACAGGCGAGCACAGATACGCAGTATTTT. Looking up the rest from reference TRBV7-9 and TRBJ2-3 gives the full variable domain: DTGVSQNPRHKITKRGQNVTFRCDPISEHNRLYWYRQTLGQGPEFLTYFQNEAQLEKSRLLSDRFSAERPKGSFSTLEIQRTEQGDSAMYLCASSYTGQASTDTQYFGPGTRLTVL.

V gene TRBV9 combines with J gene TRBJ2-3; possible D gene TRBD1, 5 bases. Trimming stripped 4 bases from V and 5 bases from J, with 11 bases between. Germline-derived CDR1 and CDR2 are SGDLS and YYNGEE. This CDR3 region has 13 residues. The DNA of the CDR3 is TGTGCCAGCAGCTCCGACAGAAGAGATACGCAGTATTTT. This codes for CASSSDRRDTQYF.

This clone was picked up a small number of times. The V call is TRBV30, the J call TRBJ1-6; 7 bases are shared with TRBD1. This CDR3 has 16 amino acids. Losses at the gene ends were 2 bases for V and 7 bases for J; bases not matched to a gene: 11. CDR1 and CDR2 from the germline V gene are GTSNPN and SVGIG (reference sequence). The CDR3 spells CAWSPTGFRLNSPLHF. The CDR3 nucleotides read TGTGCCTGGAGTCCGACAGGGTTTCGGCTCAATTCACCCCTCCACTTT.

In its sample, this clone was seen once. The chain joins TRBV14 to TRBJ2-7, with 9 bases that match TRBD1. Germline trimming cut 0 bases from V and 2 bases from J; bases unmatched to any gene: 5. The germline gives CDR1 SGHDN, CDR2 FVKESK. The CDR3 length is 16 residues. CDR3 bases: TGTGCCAGCAGCCAAGATTGGGGGACAGGGACCTACGAGCAGTACTTC. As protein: CASSQDWGTGTYEQYF. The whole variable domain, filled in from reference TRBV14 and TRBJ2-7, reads EAGVTQFPSHSVIEKGQTVTLRCDPISGHDNLYWYRRVMGKEIKFLLHFVKESKQDESGMPNNRFLAERTGGTYSTLKVQPAELEDSGVYFCASSQDWGTGTYEQYFGPGTRLTVT.

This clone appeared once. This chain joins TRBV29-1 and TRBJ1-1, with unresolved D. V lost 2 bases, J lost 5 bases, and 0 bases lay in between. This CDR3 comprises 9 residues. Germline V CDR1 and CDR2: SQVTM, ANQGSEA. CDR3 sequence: CSVETEAFF. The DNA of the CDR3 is TGCAGCGTTGAAACTGAAGCTTTCTTT. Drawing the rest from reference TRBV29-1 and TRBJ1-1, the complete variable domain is SAVISQKPSRDICQRGTSLTIQCQVDSQVTMMFWYRQQPGQSLTLIATANQGSEATYESGFVIDKFPISRPNLTFSTLTVSNMSPEDSSIYLCSVETEAFFGQGTRLTVV.

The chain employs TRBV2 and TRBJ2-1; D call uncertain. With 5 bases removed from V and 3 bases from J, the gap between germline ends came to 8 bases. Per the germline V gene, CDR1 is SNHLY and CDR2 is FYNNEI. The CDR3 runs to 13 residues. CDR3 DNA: TGTGCCAGCAGTCCTTTCATCTACAATGAGCAGTTCTTC. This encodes CASSPFIYNEQFF.

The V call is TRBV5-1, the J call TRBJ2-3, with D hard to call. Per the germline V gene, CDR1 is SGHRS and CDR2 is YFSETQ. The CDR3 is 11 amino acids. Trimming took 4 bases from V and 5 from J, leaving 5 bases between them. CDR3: CASSPGDTQYF. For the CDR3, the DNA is TGCGCCAGCAGCCCCGGAGATACGCAGTATTTT.

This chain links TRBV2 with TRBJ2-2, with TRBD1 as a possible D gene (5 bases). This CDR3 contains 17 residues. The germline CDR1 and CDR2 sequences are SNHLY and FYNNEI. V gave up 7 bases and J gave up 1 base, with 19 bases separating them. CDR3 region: CASTAPGGRVNTGELFF. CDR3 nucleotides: TGTGCCAGCACTGCCCCTGGTGGCAGGGTGAACACCGGGGAGCTGTTTTTT.

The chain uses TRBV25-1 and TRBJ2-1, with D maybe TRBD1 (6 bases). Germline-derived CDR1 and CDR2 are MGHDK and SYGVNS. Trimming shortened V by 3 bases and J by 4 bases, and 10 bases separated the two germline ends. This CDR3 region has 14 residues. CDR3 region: CASSEQDRYNEQFF. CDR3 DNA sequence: TGTGCCAGCAGTGAGCAGGACAGATACAATGAGCAGTTCTTC.

CDR3 nucleotides: TGTGCCAGCAGCAGGGACAGCCCCTACGAGCAGTACTTC. Translation: CASSRDSPYEQYF. The chain is built from TRBV28 and TRBJ2-7, with TRBD1 matching 7 bases. The CDR3 runs 13 residues. J was trimmed by 2 bases and V by 6 bases; bases with no gene match: 4. The germline V gene encodes CDR1 MDHEN and CDR2 SYDVKM. The variable domain in full, with the rest retrieved from reference TRBV28 and TRBJ2-7, is DVKVTQSSRYLVKRTGEKVFLECVQDMDHENMFWYRQDPGLGLRLIYFSYDVKMKEKGDIPEGYSVSREKKERFSLILESASTNQTSMYLCASSRDSPYEQYFGPGTRLTVT.

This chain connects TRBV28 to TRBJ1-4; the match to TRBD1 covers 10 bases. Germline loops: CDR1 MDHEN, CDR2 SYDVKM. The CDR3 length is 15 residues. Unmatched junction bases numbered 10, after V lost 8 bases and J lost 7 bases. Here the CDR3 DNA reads TGTGCCAGCCAACCGGGACAGGGGCAGGGTGAAAAACTGTTTTTT. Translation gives CASQPGQGQGEKLFF.

The CDR3 here is CAWSDGLAGTFNEQFF. CDR3 coding DNA: TGTGCCTGGAGTGACGGACTAGCGGGGACGTTCAATGAGCAGTTCTTC. J is TRBJ2-1 and V is TRBV30; 12 bases agree with TRBD2. Germline trimming cut 1 base from V and 6 bases from J; bases unmatched to any gene: 7. Germline loops: CDR1 GTSNPN, CDR2 SVGIG (reference sequence). CDR3 length equals 16 residues.

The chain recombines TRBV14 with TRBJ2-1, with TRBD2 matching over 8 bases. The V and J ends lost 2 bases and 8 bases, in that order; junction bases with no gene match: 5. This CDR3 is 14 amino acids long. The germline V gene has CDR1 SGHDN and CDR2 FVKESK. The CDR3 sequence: CASSQFTRGDEQFF. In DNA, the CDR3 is TGTGCCAGCAGCCAATTCACGCGGGGGGATGAGCAGTTCTTC.

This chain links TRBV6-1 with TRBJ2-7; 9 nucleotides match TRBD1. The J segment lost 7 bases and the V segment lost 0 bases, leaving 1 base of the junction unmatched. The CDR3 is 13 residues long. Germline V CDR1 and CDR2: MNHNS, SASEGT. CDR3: CASSEAGTGEQYF. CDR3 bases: TGTGCCAGCAGTGAAGCCGGGACAGGGGAGCAGTACTTC.

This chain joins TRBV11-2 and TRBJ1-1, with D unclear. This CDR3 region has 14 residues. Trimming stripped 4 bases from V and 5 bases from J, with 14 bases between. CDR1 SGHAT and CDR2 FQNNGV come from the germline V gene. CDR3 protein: CASSSTAMGTEAFF. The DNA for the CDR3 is TGTGCCAGCAGCTCCACAGCGATGGGGACTGAAGCTTTCTTT.

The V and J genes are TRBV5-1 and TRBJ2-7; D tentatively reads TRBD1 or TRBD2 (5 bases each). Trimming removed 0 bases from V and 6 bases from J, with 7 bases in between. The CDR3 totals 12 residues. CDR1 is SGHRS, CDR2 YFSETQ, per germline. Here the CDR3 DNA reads TGCGCCAGCAGCTTGGGGGGACGCGAGCAGTACTTC. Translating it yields CASSLGGREQYF.

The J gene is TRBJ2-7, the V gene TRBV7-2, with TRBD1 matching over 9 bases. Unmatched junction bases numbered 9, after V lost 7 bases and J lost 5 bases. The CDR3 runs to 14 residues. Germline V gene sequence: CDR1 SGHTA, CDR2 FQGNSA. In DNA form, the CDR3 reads TGTGCCAGCACCCCCCGACAGGGGGGAGACGAGCAGTACTTC. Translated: CASTPRQGGDEQYF.

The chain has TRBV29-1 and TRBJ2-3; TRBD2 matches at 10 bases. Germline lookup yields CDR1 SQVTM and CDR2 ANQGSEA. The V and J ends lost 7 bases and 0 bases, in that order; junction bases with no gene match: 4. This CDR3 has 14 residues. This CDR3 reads CSAVTSGSTDTQYF. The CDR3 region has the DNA TGCAGCGCTGTGACTAGCGGGAGCACAGATACGCAGTATTTT.

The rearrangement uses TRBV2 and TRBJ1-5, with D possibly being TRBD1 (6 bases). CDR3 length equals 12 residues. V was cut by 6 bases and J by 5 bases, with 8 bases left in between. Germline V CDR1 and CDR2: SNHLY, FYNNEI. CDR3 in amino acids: CASRQGHQPQHF. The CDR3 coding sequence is TGTGCCAGCAGACAGGGCCATCAGCCCCAGCATTTT.

The CDR3 is CASSPGLAGGLILNFYNEQFF. CDR3 in DNA: TGTGCCAGCAGTCCTGGACTAGCGGGGGGGCTAATCCTCAATTTCTACAATGAGCAGTTCTTC. This chain joins TRBV28 and TRBJ2-1; 15 positions agree with TRBD2. The CDR3 loop spans 21 amino acids. V gave up 5 bases and J gave up 3 bases; unmatched junction bases: 17. CDR1 MDHEN and CDR2 SYDVKM come from the germline V gene. Based on the CDR3 plus reference TRBV28 and TRBJ2-1, the full variable domain is DVKVTQSSRYLVKRTGEKVFLECVQDMDHENMFWYRQDPGLGLRLIYFSYDVKMKEKGDIPEGYSVSREKKERFSLILESASTNQTSMYLCASSPGLAGGLILNFYNEQFFGPGTRLTVL.

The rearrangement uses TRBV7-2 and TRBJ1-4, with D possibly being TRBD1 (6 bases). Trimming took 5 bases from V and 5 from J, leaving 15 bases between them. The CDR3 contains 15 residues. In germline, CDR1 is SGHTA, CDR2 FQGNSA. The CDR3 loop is CASSPRTAFNEKLFF. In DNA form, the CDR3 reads TGTGCCAGCAGCCCCCGGACAGCCTTCAATGAAAAACTGTTTTTT.

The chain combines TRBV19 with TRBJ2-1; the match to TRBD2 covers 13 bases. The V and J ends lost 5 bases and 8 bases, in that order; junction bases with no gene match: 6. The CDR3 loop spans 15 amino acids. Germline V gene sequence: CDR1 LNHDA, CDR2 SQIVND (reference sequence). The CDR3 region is CASSPTSGRVDEQFF. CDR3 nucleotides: TGTGCCAGTAGTCCTACTAGCGGGAGGGTTGATGAGCAGTTCTTC.

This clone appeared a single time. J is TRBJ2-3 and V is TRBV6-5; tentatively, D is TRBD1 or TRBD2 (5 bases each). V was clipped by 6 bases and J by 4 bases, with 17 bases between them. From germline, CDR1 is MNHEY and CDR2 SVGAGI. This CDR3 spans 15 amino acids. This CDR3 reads CASRASGTKADTQYF. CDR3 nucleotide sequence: TGTGCCAGCAGGGCCTCCGGGACCAAGGCAGATACGCAGTATTTT.

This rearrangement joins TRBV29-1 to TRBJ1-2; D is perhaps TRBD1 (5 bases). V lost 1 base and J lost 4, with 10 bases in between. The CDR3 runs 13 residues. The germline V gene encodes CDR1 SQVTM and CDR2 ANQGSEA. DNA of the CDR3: TGCAGCGTTGAAGCCGGGGCAGGCTATGGCTACACCTTC. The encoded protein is CSVEAGAGYGYTF.

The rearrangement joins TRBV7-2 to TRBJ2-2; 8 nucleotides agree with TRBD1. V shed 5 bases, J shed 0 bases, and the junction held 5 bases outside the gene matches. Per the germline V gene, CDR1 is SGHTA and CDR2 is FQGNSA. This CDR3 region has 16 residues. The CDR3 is CASSPGQGPNTGELFF. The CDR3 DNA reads TGTGCCAGCAGCCCAGGACAGGGTCCGAACACCGGGGAGCTGTTTTTT.